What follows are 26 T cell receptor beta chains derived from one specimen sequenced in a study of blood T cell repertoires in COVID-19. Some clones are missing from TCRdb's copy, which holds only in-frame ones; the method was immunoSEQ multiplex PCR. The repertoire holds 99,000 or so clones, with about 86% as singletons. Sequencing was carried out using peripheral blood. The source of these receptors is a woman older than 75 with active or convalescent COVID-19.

The CDR3 DNA follows: TGCGCCAGCAGCGCGGACAGGGGAAATAGGGAGCTGTTTTTT. It specifies CASSADRGNRELFF. The rearrangement links TRBV5-1 to TRBJ2-2; 9 positions match TRBD1. Germline assignment: CDR1 SGHRS and CDR2 YFSETQ. This CDR3 spans 14 amino acids. The V segment lost 4 bases and the J segment 9 bases; nucleotides outside the gene matches: 7.

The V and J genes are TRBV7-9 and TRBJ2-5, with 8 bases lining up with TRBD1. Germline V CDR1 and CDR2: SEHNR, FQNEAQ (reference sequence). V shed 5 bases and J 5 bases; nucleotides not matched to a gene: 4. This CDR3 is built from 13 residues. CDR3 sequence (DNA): TGTGCCAGCAGCGTTGGACAGGGTGAGACCCAGTACTTC. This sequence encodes CASSVGQGETQYF.

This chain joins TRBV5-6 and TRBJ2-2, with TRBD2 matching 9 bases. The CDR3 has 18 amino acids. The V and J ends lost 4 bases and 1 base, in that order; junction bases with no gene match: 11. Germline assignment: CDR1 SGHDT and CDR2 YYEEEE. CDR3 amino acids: CASSLLRGGRGNTGELFF. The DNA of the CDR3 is TGTGCCAGCAGCCTCCTGAGGGGCGGGAGGGGGAACACCGGGGAGCTGTTTTTT. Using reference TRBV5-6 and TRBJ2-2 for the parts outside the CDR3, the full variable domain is DAGVTQSPTHLIKTRGQQVTLRCSPKSGHDTVSWYQQALGQGPQFIFQYYEEEERQRGNFPDRFSGHQFPNYSSELNVNALLLGDSALYLCASSLLRGGRGNTGELFFGEGSRLTVL.

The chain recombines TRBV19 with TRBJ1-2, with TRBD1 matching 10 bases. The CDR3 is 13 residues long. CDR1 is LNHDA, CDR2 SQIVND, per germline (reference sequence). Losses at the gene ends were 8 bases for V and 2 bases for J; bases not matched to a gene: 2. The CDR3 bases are TGTGCCAGTCGGGACAGGGGAAACTATGGCTACACCTTC. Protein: CASRDRGNYGYTF.

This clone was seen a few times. This CDR3 reads CASSRDSLGNTIYF. The CDR3 DNA reads TGTGCCAGTAGCCGGGATTCACTTGGAAACACCATATATTTT. The chain is built from TRBV19 and TRBJ1-3, with unresolved D. Per the germline V gene, CDR1 is LNHDA and CDR2 is SQIVND (reference sequence). V dropped 6 bases and J dropped 3 bases, with 12 bases sitting between them. This CDR3 has 14 amino acids.

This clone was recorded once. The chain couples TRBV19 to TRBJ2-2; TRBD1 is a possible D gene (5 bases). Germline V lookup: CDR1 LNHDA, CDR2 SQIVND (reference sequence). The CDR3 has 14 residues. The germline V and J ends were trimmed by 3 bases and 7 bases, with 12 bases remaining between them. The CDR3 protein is CASSIGSGHGELFF. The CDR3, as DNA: TGTGCCAGTAGTATTGGTTCAGGGCACGGGGAGCTGTTTTTT.

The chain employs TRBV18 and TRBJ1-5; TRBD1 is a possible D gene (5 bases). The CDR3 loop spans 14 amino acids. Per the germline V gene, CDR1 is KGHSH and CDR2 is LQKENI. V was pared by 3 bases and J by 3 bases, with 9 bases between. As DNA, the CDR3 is TGTGCCAGCTCACCCGACAGTGACAATCAGCCCCAGCATTTT. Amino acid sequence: CASSPDSDNQPQHF. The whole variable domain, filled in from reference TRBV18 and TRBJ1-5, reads NAGVMQNPRHLVRRRGQEARLRCSPMKGHSHVYWYRQLPEEGLKFMVYLQKENIIDESGMPKERFSAEFPKEGPSILRIQQVVRGDSAAYFCASSPDSDNQPQHFGDGTRLSIL.

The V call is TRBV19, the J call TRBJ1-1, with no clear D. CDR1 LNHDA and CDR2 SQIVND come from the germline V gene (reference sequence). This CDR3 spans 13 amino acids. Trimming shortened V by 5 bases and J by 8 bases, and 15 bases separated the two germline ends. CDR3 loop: CASSRQLGVEAFF. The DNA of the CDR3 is TGTGCCAGTAGTCGTCAGTTGGGAGTCGAAGCTTTCTTT.

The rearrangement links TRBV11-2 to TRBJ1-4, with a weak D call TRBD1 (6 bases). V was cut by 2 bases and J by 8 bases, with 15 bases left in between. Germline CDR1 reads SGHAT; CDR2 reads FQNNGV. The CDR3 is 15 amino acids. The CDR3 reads CASSLRTGQGEKLFF. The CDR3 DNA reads TGTGCCAGCAGCTTAAGAACAGGGCAAGGGGAAAAACTGTTTTTT.

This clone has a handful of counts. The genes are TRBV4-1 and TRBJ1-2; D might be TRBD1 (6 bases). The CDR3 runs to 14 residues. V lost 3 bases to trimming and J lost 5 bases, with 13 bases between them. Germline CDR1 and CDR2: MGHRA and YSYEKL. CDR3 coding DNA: TGCGCCAGCAGCCAGCCAGGACAGTCTTATGGCTACACCTTC. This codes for CASSQPGQSYGYTF.

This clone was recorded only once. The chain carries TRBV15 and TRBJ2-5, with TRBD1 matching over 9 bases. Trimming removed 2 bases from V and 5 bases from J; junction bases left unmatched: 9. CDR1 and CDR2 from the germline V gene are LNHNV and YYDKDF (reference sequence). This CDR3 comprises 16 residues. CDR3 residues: CATSRRHRGQGETQYF. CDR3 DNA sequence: TGTGCCACCAGCAGACGTCATAGGGGACAGGGTGAGACCCAGTACTTC.

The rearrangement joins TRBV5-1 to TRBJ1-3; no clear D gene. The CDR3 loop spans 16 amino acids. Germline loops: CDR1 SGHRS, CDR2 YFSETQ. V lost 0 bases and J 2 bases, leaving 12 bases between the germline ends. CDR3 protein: CASSLAGGVPGNTIYF. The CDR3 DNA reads TGCGCCAGCAGCTTGGCAGGCGGGGTACCTGGAAACACCATATATTTT. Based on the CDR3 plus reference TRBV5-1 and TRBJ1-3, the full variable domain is KAGVTQTPRYLIKTRGQQVTLSCSPISGHRSVSWYQQTPGQGLQFLFEYFSETQRNKGNFPGRFSGRQFSNSRSEMNVSTLELGDSALYLCASSLAGGVPGNTIYFGEGSWLTVV.

The CDR3 spells CASSDGTGLKGTGELFF. The CDR3 nucleotides read TGTGCCAGCAGCGATGGGACAGGTCTTAAGGGCACCGGGGAGCTGTTTTTT. The chain employs TRBV9 and TRBJ2-2, with TRBD1 identical over 8 bases. Looked up from germline, CDR1 is SGDLS and CDR2 is YYNGEE. The CDR3 is made up of 17 amino acids. The junction had 11 bases not matched to a gene; V was cut back by 3 bases and J by 4 bases.

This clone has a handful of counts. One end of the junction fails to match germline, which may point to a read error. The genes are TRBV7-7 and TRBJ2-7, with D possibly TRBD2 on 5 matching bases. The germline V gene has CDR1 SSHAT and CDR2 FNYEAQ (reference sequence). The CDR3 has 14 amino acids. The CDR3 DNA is TGTGCTAGCAGCTCTACTCCCGGCGCGGGCGAGCAGTACTTC. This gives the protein CASSSTPGAGEQYF.

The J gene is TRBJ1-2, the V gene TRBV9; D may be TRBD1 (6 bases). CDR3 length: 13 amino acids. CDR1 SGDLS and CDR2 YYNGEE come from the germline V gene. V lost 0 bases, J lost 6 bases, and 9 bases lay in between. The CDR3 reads CASSVAGVDGYTF. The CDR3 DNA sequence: TGTGCCAGCAGCGTAGCAGGGGTAGATGGCTACACCTTC.

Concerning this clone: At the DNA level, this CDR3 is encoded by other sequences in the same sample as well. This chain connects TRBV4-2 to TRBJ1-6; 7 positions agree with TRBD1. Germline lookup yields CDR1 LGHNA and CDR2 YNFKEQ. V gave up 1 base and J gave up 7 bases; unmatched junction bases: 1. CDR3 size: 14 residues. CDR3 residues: CASSQGQGNSPLHF. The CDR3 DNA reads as TGTGCCAGCAGCCAAGGACAGGGAAATTCACCCCTCCACTTT.

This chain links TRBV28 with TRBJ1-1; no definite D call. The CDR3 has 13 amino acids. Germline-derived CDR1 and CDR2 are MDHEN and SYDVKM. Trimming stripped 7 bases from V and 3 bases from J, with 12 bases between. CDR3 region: CASIRAGYTEAFF. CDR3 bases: TGTGCCAGCATTAGGGCGGGGTACACTGAAGCTTTCTTT.

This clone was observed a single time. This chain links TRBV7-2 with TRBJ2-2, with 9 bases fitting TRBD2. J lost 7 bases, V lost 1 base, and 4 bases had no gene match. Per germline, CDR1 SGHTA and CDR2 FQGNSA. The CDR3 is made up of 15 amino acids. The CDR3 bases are TGTGCCAGCAGCTTAGTAGCGGGAGTCAGCGGGGAGCTGTTTTTT. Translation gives CASSLVAGVSGELFF.

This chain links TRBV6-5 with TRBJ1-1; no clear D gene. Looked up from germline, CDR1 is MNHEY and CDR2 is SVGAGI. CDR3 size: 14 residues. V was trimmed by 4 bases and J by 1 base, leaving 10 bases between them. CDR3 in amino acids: CASSFPGRNTEAFF. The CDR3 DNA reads TGTGCCAGCAGTTTCCCCGGGAGGAACACTGAAGCTTTCTTT.

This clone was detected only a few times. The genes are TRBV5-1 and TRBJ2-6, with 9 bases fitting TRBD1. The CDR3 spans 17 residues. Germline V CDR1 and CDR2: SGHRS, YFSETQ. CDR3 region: CASETGTGFSGANVLTF. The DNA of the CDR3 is TGCGCAAGCGAGACCGGGACAGGGTTCTCTGGGGCCAACGTCCTGACTTTC.

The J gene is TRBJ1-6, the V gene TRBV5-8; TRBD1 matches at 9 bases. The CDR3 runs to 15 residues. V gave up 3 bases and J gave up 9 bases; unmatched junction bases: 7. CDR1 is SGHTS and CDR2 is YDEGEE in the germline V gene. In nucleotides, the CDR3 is TGTGCCAGCAGCTGGCCCAAGACAGGGGGTTCACCCCTCCACTTT. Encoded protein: CASSWPKTGGSPLHF.

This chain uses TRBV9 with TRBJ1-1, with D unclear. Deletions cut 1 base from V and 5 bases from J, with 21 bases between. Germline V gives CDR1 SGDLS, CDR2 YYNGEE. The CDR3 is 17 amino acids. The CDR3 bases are TGTGCCAGCAGCGTAACCCCCCTTTTGGGGAGGGTAACTGAAGCTTTCTTT. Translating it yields CASSVTPLLGRVTEAFF.

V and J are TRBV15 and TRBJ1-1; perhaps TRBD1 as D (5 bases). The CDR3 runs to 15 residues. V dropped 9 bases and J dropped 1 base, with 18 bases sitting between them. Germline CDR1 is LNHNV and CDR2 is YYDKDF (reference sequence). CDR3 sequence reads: CATSRGGFSNTEAFF. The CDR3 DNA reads TGTGCCACTTCCCGGGGGGGATTCTCGAACACTGAAGCTTTCTTT. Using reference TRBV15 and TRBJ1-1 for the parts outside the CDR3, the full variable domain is DAMVIQNPRYQVTQFGKPVTLSCSQTLNHNVMYWYQQKSSQAPKLLFHYYDKDFNNEADTPDNFQSRRPNTSFCFLDIRSPGLGDTAMYLCATSRGGFSNTEAFFGQGTRLTVV.

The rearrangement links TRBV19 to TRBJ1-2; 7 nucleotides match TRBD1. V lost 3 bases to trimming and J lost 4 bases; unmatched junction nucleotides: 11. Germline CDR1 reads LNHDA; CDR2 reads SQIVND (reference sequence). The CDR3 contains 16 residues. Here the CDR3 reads CASSIRRQGELYGYTF. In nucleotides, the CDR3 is TGTGCCAGTAGTATTAGACGACAGGGTGAACTCTATGGCTACACCTTC.

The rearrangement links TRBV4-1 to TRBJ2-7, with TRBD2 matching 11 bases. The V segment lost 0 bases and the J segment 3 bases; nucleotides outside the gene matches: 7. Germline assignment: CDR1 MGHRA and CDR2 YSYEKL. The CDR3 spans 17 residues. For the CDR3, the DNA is TGCGCCAGCAGCCAAGATCAGGGGACTAGCGGCAACTACGAGCAGTACTTC. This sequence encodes CASSQDQGTSGNYEQYF.

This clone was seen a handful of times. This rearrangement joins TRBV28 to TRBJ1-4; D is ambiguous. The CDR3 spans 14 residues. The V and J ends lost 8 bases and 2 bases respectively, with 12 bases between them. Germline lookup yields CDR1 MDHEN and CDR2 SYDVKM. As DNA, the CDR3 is TGTGCCAGCCACTCGGGGTGGACTAATGAAAAACTGTTTTTT. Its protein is CASHSGWTNEKLFF.